The 12 T cell receptor beta chains below all came from one sample that was sequenced in a study of regulatory T cells in long-lasting Graves disease. Time point of the sample: newly diagnosed GD, antithyroid drugs for less than 3 months. Scientists built the TCR library using RNA that was extracted from PBMCs. For TCR beta, libraries came from iRepertoire HTBI primers and Arm-PCR of CDR3 regions. TCRdb reprocessed the multiplex PCR reads via MiXCR and lists one record per CDR3 protein. The repertoire includes about 560,000 distinct CDR3 sequences, 15% to 20% of them detected once, and about 12% sits in the top ten. These same records also appear under a second study, on T cells in Graves' hyperthyroidism and ophthalmopathy.

The sequencing here drew on peripheral blood mononuclear cells (PBMCs), taken at new diagnosis, from a patient treated with antithyroid drugs. The receptors here all came from a young man with Graves disease.

The CDR3 DNA sequence: TGTGCCTCCTCACGGCCCCTCGACCCTGAAGCTTTCTTT. Translation: CASSRPLDPEAFF. The chain uses TRBV2 and TRBJ1-1; D unresolved. Germline loops: CDR1 SNHLY, CDR2 FYNNEI. The CDR3 contains 13 residues. Trimming cost V 11 bases and J 6 bases, with 19 bases left between them. Full variable domain (rest looked up from reference TRBV2 and TRBJ1-1): EPEVTQTPSHQVTQMGQEVILRCVPISNHLYFYWYRQILGQKVEFLVSFYNNEISEKSEIFDDQFSVERPDGSNFTLKIRSTKLEDSAMYFCASSRPLDPEAFFGQGTRLTVV.

This clonotype was recorded many times. The chain joins TRBV3-1 to TRBJ1-1, with TRBD1 identical over 11 bases. CDR3 size: 15 residues. Per germline, CDR1 LGHDT and CDR2 YNNKEL (reference sequence). Trimming cost V 1 base and J 4 bases; bases outside gene matches: 2. As DNA, the CDR3 is TGTGCCAGCAGCCAAGGGACAGGGGGCTTCACTGAAGCTTTCTTT. It codes for CASSQGTGGFTEAFF. Full variable domain (rest looked up from reference TRBV3-1 and TRBJ1-1): DTAVSQTPKYLVTQMGNDKSIKCEQNLGHDTMYWYKQDSKKFLKIMFSYNNKELIINETVPNRFSPKSPDKAHLNLHINSLELGDSAVYFCASSQGTGGFTEAFFGQGTRLTVV.

In regard to this clonotype: One end of the junction fails to match germline, which may point to a read error. This chain links TRBV10-3 with TRBJ2-6; D unresolved. The CDR3 runs 12 residues. Germline CDR1 ENHRY, CDR2 SYGVKD. CDR3 in amino acids: CANSTGANVLTF. CDR3 nucleotide sequence: TGTGCCAACAGTACTGGGGCCAACGTCCTGACTTTC.

This clonotype was observed at least ten times. V gene TRBV27 combines with J gene TRBJ2-1; TRBD1 aligns across 8 bases. The J segment lost 8 bases and the V segment lost 4 bases, leaving 10 bases of the junction unmatched. This CDR3 comprises 15 residues. The germline V gene encodes CDR1 MNHEY and CDR2 SMNVEV (reference sequence). Here the CDR3 reads CASSSLDRGTDEQFF. CDR3 bases: TGTGCCAGCAGTTCGCTCGACAGGGGTACGGATGAGCAGTTCTTC.

The DNA of the CDR3 is TGTGCCAGCAGACCGACAGGCACCGGGGAGCTGTTTTTT. This codes for CASRPTGTGELFF. The chain couples TRBV12-3 or TRBV12-4 to TRBJ2-2; possibly TRBD1 for D (6 bases). Between the trimmed V and J ends, which lost 6 bases and 4 bases, there was a span of 9 bases. This CDR3 region has 13 residues.

The chain carries TRBV5-1 and TRBJ2-2, with 7 bases that match TRBD2. With 2 bases clipped from V and 6 bases from J, the junction kept 7 bases outside the gene matches. The CDR3 runs to 15 residues. Germline CDR1 and CDR2: SGHRS and YFSETQ. The CDR3 DNA is TGCGCCAGCAGCTTCCTCCGGGAGGCCCCCGGGGAGCTGTTTTTT. Its protein product is CASSFLREAPGELFF. Variable domain in full (rest from reference TRBV5-1 and TRBJ2-2): KAGVTQTPRYLIKTRGQQVTLSCSPISGHRSVSWYQQTPGQGLQFLFEYFSETQRNKGNFPGRFSGRQFSNSRSEMNVSTLELGDSALYLCASSFLREAPGELFFGEGSRLTVL.

This clonotype has more than one count but fewer than ten. The CDR3 here is CSARTSGYTDTQYF. CDR3 bases: TGCAGTGCTAGGACTAGCGGGTACACAGATACGCAGTATTTT. This chain links TRBV20-1 with TRBJ2-3; 10 bases map to TRBD2. After removal of 3 bases from V and 2 bases from J, the junction contained 2 bases not matched to a gene. This CDR3 has 14 amino acids. CDR1 and CDR2 from the germline V gene are DFQATT and SNEGSKA (reference sequence).

This clonotype was seen ten or more times. The rearrangement links TRBV7-9 to TRBJ1-1; 8 bases are shared with TRBD1. The CDR3 contains 15 residues. Germline V lookup: CDR1 SEHNR, CDR2 FQNEAQ (reference sequence). J was trimmed by 1 base and V by 5 bases; bases with no gene match: 6. CDR3 nucleotide sequence: TGTGCCAGCAGCCCAGGGGGCGAAGGGAACACTGAAGCTTTCTTT. It specifies CASSPGGEGNTEAFF.

This clonotype was seen more than once but under ten times. The chain carries TRBV7-8 and TRBJ2-1; D is unclear. This CDR3 is 14 amino acids long. Between the trimmed V and J ends, which lost 5 bases and 9 bases, there was a span of 17 bases. Germline CDR1 is SGHVS and CDR2 is FQNEAQ. CDR3 in amino acids: CASSPKTTPTEQFF. The CDR3 region has the DNA TGTGCCAGCAGCCCCAAGACCACCCCCACTGAGCAGTTCTTC.

The gene calls are TRBV9 and TRBJ2-5, with D perhaps TRBD1 (5 bases). The CDR3 extends over 13 amino acids. The germline gives CDR1 SGDLS, CDR2 YYNGEE. Trimming shortened V by 0 bases and J by 5 bases, and 8 bases separated the two germline ends. This CDR3 reads CASSVDQGETQYF. In nucleotides, the CDR3 is TGTGCCAGCAGCGTAGATCAGGGTGAGACCCAGTACTTC.

This clonotype showed up many times. CDR3 nucleotides: TGTGCCAGCAGCCCCGGACAGGGTTACAATGAGCAGTTCTTC. Translated: CASSPGQGYNEQFF. The chain combines TRBV7-3 with TRBJ2-1; TRBD1 matches 8 bases. The V and J ends lost 5 bases and 4 bases, in that order; junction bases with no gene match: 4. The CDR3 runs 14 residues. Germline V gives CDR1 SGHTA, CDR2 FQGTGA.

At least ten counts were recorded for this clonotype. This chain uses TRBV7-2 with TRBJ2-7, with TRBD2 matching 9 bases. The V and J ends lost 1 base and 5 bases, in that order; junction bases with no gene match: 6. The germline V gene has CDR1 SGHTA and CDR2 FQGNSA. This CDR3 has 15 residues. The DNA for the CDR3 is TGTGCCAGCAGCTTAGAGAGAGCGGGAGGAAACGAGCAGTACTTC. Translation: CASSLERAGGNEQYF.